The source of this T cell receptor beta chain is a study of cytomegalovirus exposure and HLA in healthy donors. The PCR contained 60 Vbeta and 13 Jbeta primers. The method was immunoSEQ multiplex PCR; TCRdb's version includes in-frame clones alone and lacks a portion of them. The data contain approximately 100,000 clones, 60% to 75% of them singletons. Remarks on this clone: Its antigen is unidentified.

This CDR3 comprises 14 residues. CDR1 and CDR2 from the germline V gene are WNHNN and SYGVQD (reference sequence). The ends were cut back, 6 bases at V and 4 bases at J, with 14 bases in the middle. Whole-study findings and limits: Usually a TCR sequence was rare, but some public TCRs were found in many donors.

This rearrangement joins TRBV10-1 to TRBJ2-3; a weak D match, TRBD1 (6 bases). Sequencing was carried out using PBMCs. The sequence came from a man aged 35 to 55 in good health and CMV-seropositive. The CDR3 region has the DNA TGCGCCAGCAGACCGGGACACGAGTCAGATACGCAGTATTTT. Protein: CASRPGHESDTQYF.